The 3 T cell receptor beta chains listed next were all sequenced from one sample in a study of CD8 T cells in ankylosing spondylitis. TCRdb itself ran the 5' RACE reads through MiXCR, one entry per CDR3 protein. The sample lists roughly 120,000 distinct CDR3 sequences; roughly 13% were seen once. Sequencing was performed on blood, either unsorted or a sorted T cell fraction (not recorded which). These receptors were collected from a female donor with ankylosing spondylitis or in good health (not recorded which).

This clonotype has a handful of counts. The CDR3 spells CSARAPGGAGGRTDTQYF. The CDR3 DNA is TGCAGTGCTAGAGCCCCCGGAGGGGCGGGGGGGCGCACAGATACGCAGTATTTT. The chain is built from TRBV20-1 and TRBJ2-3; 9 bases map to TRBD2. Germline-derived CDR1 and CDR2 are DFQATT and SNEGSKA (reference sequence). V lost 1 base and J lost 1; bases outside the gene matches: 12. This CDR3 is built from 18 residues.

This clonotype was counted a few times. The gene calls are TRBV14 and TRBJ2-3; 11 bases agree with TRBD2. Germline V gives CDR1 SGHDN, CDR2 FVKESK. Losses at the gene ends were 2 bases for V and 2 bases for J; bases not matched to a gene: 15. The CDR3 covers 20 residues. This CDR3 reads CASSQLGLAEYVLNTDTQYF. The CDR3, as DNA: TGTGCCAGCAGCCAACTGGGACTAGCGGAATATGTCTTAAACACAGATACGCAGTATTTT.

The table lists this clonotype with a few counts. The V call is TRBV7-8, the J call TRBJ2-1, with 11 bases fitting TRBD2. With 4 bases clipped from V and 6 bases from J, the junction kept 8 bases outside the gene matches. The germline CDR1 and CDR2 sequences are SGHVS and FQNEAQ. CDR3 length: 16 amino acids. CDR3 bases: TGTGCCAGCAGCTCAATAGCGGGAGGGGTAAGCAATGAGCAGTTCTTC. It yields the protein CASSSIAGGVSNEQFF.